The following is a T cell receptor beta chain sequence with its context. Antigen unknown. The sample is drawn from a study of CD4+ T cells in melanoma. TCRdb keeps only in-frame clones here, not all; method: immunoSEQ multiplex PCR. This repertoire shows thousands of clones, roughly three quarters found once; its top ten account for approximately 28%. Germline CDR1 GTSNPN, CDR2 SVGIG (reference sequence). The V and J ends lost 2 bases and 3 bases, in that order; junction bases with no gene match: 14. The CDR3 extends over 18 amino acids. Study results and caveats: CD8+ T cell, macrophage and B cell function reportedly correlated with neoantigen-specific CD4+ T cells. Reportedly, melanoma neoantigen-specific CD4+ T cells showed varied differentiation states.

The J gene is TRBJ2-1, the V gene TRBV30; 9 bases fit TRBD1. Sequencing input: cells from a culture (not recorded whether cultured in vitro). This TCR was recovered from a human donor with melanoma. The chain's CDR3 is CAWSLQPVQGALYNEQFF. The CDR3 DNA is TGTGCCTGGAGTCTTCAGCCCGTACAGGGGGCTCTCTACAATGAGCAGTTCTTC.